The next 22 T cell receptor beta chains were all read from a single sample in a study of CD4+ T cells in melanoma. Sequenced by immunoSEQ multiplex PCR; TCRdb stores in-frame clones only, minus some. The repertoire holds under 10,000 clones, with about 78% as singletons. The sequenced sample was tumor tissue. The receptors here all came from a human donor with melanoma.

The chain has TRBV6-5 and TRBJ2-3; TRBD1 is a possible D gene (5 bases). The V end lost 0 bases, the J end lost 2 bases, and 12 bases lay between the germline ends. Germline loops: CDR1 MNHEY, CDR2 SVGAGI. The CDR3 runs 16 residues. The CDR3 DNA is TGTGCCAGCAGTTACTCTAACAGGCCAATCACAGATACGCAGTATTTT. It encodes CASSYSNRPITDTQYF.

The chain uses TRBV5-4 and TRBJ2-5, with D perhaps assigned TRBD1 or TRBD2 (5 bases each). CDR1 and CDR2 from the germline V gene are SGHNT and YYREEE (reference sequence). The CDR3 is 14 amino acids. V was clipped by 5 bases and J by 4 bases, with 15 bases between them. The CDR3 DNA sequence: TGTGCCAGCAGACACCCGGGGCCCGGAGAGACCCAGTACTTC. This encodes CASRHPGPGETQYF.

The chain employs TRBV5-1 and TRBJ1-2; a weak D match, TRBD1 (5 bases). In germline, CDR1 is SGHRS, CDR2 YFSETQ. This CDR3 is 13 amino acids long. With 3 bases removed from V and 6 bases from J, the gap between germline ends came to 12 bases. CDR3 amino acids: CASSSFVGDGYTF. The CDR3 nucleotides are TGCGCCAGCAGCTCCTTCGTAGGGGATGGCTACACCTTC.

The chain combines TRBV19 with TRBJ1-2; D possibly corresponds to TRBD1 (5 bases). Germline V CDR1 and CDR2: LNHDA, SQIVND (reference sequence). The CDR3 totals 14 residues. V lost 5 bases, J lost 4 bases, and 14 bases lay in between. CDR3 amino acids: CASSLAGWPYGYTF. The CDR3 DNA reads TGTGCCAGTAGTCTGGCAGGGTGGCCCTATGGCTACACCTTC. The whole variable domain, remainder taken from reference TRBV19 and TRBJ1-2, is DGGITQSPKYLFRKEGQNVTLSCEQNLNHDAMYWYRQDPGQGLRLIYYSQIVNDFQKGDIAEGYSVSREKKESFPLTVTSAQKNPTAFYLCASSLAGWPYGYTFGSGTRLTVV.

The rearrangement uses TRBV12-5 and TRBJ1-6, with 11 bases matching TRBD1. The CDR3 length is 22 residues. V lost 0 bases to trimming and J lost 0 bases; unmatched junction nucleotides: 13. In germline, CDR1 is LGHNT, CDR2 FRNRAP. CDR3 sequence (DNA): TGTGCTAGTGGTTTGGTATTTGCCGGGACAGGGGGAATGAGCTCCTATAATTCACCCCTCCACTTT. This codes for CASGLVFAGTGGMSSYNSPLHF.

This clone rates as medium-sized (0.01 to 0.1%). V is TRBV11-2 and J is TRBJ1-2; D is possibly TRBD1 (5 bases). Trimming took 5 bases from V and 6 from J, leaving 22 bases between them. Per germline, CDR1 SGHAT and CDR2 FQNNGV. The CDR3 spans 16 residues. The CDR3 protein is CASSPEGAGVWDGYTF. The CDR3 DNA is TGTGCCAGCAGCCCGGAGGGAGCGGGGGTATGGGATGGCTACACCTTC.

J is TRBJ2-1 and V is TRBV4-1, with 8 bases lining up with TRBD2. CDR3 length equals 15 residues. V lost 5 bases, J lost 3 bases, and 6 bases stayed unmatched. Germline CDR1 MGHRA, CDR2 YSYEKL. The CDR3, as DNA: TGCGCCAGCAGCTCGTCGGGGGGGTTCTACAATGAGCAGTTCTTC. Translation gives CASSSSGGFYNEQFF.

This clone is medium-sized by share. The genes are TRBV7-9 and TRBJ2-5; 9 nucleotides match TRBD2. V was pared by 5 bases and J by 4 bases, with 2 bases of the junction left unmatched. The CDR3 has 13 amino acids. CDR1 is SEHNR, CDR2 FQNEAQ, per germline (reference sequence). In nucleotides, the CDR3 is TGTGCCAGCAGCATGGGACTAGCAGAGACCCAGTACTTC. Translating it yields CASSMGLAETQYF.

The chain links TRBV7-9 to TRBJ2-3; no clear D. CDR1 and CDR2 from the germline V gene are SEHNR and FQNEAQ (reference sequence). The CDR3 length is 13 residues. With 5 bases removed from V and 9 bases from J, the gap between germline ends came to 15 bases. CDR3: CASSPGPTATQYF. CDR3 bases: TGTGCCAGCAGCCCCGGACCGACCGCGACGCAGTATTTT.

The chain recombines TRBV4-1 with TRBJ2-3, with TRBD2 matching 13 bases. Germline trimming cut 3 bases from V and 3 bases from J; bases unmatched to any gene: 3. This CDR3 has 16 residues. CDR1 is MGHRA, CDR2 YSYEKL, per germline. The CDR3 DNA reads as TGCGCCAGCAGCCAGTGGACTAGCGGGGGAACAGATACGCAGTATTTT. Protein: CASSQWTSGGTDTQYF.

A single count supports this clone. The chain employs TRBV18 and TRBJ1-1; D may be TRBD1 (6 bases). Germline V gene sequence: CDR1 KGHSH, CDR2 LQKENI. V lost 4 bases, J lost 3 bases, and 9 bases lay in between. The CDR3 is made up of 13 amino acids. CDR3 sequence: CASSREGDTEAFF. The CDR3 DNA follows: TGTGCCAGCTCACGTGAGGGGGACACTGAAGCTTTCTTT.

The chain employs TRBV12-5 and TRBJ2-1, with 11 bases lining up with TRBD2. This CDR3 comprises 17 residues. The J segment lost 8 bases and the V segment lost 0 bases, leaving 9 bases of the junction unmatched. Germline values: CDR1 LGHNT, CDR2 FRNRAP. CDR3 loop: CASGLVSSASGGHEQFF. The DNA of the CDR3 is TGTGCTAGTGGTTTGGTTTCATCGGCTAGCGGGGGGCATGAGCAGTTCTTC.

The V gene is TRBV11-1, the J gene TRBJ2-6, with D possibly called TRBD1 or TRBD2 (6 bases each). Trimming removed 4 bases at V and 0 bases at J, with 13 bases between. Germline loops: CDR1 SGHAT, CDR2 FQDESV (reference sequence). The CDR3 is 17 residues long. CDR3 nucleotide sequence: TGTGCCAGCAGCTCGGGGGCCCCTGGCTCTGGGGCCAACGTCCTGACTTTC. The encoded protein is CASSSGAPGSGANVLTF.

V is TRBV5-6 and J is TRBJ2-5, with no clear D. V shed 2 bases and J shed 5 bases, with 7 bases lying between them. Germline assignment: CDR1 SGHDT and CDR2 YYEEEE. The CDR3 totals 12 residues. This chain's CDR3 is CASSFGAETQYF. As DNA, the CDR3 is TGTGCCAGCAGCTTTGGTGCGGAGACCCAGTACTTC.

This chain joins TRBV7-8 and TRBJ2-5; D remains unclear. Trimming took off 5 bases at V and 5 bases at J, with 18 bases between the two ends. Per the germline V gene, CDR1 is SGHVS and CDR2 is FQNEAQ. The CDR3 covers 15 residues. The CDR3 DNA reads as TGTGCCAGCAGCCCAAAAACCTTCAACCGGGAGACCCAGTACTTC. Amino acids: CASSPKTFNRETQYF. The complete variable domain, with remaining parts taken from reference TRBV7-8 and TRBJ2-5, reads GAGVSQSPRYKVAKRGQDVALRCDPISGHVSLFWYQQALGQGPEFLTYFQNEAQLDKSGLPSDRFFAERPEGSVSTLKIQRTQQEDSAVYLCASSPKTFNRETQYFGPGTRLLVL.

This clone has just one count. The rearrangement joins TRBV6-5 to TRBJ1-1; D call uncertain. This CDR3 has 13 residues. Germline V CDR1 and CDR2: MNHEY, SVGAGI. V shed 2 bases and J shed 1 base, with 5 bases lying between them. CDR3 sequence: CASSYPGNTEAFF. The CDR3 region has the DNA TGTGCCAGCAGTTACCCCGGGAACACTGAAGCTTTCTTT.

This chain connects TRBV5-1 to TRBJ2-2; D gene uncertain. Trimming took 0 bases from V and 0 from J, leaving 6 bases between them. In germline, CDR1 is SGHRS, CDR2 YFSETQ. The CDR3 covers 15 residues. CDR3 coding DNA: TGCGCCAGCAGCTTGGCGGTGTCGAACACCGGGGAGCTGTTTTTT. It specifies CASSLAVSNTGELFF.

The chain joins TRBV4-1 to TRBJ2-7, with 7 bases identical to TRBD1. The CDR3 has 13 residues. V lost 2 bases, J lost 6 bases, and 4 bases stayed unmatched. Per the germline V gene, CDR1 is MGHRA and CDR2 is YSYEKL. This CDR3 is CASSQFSGGEQYF. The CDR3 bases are TGCGCCAGCAGCCAATTCTCAGGGGGCGAGCAGTACTTC.

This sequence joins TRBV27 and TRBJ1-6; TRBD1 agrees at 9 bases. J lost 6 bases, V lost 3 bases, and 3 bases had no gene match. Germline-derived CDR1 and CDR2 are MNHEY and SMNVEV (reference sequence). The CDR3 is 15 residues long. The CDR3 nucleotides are TGTGCCAGCAGTTTCGGACAGGGGCCTAATTCACCCCTCCACTTT. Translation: CASSFGQGPNSPLHF.

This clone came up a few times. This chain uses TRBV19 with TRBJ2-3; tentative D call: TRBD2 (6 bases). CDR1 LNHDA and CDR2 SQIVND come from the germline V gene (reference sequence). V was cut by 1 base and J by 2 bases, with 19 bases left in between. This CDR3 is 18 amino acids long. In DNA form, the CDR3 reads TGTGCCAGTAGTATAGGAGGGGCCGCGGGGACCTTCACAGATACGCAGTATTTT. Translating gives CASSIGGAAGTFTDTQYF.

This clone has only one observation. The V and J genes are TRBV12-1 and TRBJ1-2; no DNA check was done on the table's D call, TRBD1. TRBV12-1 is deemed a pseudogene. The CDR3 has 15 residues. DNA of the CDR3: TGTGCCAGCAGCCCGGTGGGACAGGGGTTCGGTGGCTACACCTTC. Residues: CASSPVGQGFGGYTF.

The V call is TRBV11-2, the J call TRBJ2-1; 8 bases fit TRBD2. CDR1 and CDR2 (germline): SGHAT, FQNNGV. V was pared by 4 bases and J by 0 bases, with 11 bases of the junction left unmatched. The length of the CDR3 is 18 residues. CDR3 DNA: TGTGCCAGCAGCTCTAGGATAGGTGGGACTAGCTCCTACAATGAGCAGTTCTTC. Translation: CASSSRIGGTSSYNEQFF.